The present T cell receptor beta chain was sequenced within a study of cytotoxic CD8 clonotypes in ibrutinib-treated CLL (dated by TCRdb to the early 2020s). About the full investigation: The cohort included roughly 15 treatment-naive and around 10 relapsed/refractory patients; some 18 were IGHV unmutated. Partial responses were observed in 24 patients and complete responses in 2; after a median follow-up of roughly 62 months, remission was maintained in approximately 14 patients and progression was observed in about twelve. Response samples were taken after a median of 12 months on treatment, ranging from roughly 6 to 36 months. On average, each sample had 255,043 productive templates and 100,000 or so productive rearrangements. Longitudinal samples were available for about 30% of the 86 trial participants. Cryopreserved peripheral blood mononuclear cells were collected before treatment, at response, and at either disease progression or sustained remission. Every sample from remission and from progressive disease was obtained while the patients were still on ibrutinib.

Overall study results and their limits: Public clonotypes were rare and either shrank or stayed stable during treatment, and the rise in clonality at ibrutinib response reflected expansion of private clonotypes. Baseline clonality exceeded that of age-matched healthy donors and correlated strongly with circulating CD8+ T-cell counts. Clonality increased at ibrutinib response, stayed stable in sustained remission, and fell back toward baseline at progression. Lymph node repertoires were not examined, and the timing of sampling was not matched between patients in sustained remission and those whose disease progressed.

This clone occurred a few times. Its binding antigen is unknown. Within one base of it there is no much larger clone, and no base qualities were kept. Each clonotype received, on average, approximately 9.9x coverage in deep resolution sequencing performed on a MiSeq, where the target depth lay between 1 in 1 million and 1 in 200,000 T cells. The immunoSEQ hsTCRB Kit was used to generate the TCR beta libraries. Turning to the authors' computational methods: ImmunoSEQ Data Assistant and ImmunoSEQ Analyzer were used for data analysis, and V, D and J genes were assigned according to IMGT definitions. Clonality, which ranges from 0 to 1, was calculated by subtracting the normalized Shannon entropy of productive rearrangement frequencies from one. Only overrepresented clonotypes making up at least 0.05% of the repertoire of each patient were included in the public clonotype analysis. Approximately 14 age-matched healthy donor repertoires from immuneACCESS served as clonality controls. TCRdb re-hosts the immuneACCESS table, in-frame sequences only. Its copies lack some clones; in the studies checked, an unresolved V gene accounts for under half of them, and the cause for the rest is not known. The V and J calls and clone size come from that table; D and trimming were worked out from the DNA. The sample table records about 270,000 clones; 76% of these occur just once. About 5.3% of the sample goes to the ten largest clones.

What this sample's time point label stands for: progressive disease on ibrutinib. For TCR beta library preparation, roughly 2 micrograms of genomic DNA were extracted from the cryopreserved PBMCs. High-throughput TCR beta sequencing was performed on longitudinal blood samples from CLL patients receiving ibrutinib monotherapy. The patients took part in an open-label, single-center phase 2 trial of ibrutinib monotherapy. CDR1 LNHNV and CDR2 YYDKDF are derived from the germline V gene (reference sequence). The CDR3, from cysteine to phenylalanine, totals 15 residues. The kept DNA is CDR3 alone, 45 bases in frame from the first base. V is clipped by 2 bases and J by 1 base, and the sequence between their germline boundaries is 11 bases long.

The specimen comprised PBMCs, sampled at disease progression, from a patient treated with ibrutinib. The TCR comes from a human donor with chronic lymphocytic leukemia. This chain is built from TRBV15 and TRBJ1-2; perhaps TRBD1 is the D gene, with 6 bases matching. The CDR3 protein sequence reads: CATSRREGGNYGYTF. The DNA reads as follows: TGTGCCACCAGCAGAAGAGAGGGGGGTAACTATGGCTACACCTTC.